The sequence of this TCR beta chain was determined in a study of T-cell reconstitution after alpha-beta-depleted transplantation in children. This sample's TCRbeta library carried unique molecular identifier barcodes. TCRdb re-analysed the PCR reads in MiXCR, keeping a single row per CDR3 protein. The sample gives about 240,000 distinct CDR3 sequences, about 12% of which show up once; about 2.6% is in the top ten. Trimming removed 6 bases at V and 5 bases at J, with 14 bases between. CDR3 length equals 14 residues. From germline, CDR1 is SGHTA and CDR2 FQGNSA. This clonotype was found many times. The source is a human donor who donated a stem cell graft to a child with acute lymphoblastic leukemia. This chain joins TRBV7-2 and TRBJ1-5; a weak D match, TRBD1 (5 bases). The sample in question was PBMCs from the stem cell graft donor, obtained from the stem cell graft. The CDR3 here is CASSSTVGDQPQHF. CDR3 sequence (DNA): TGTGCCAGCAGTTCTACGGTAGGGGATCAGCCCCAGCATTTT.